The 24 T cell receptor beta chains reported below all come from one sample, sequenced in a study of identical twins. TCRdb independently ran MiXCR on the 5' RACE reads; one entry per CDR3 protein. The sample lists hundreds of thousands of distinct CDR3 sequences; 9% to 15% were seen once. This sample also appeared in a second study, on yellow fever vaccine responses in identical twins.

What was sequenced was CD8+ T cells sorted from blood. These receptors originate from a woman aged 18-29 years in good health.

This chain joins TRBV5-6 and TRBJ2-1; D perhaps matches TRBD2 (7 bases). The CDR3 runs 13 residues. Germline assignment: CDR1 SGHDT and CDR2 YYEEEE. Trimming removed 4 bases at V and 8 bases at J, with 13 bases between. The CDR3 region is CASSLLRGHEQFF. The DNA of the CDR3 is TGTGCCAGCAGCCTGTTGCGGGGGCATGAGCAGTTCTTC. The full variable domain, in which reference TRBV5-6 and TRBJ2-1 provide the parts outside the CDR3, is DAGVTQSPTHLIKTRGQQVTLRCSPKSGHDTVSWYQQALGQGPQFIFQYYEEEERQRGNFPDRFSGHQFPNYSSELNVNALLLGDSALYLCASSLLRGHEQFFGPGTRLTVL.

The sample holds a few counts of this clonotype. The chain links TRBV29-1 to TRBJ1-1; tentatively, D is TRBD1 (5 bases). Germline CDR1 SQVTM, CDR2 ANQGSEA. The CDR3 consists of 13 residues. V lost 6 bases and J lost 2, with 13 bases in between. The CDR3 sequence: CSVHDGQNTEAFF. The CDR3 DNA reads TGCAGCGTGCACGACGGACAAAACACTGAAGCTTTCTTT.

Only a few counts were recorded for this clonotype. This chain joins TRBV4-1 and TRBJ2-7; 12 positions agree with TRBD2. The germline gives CDR1 MGHRA, CDR2 YSYEKL. Losses at the gene ends were 0 bases for V and 7 bases for J; bases not matched to a gene: 10. The CDR3 consists of 17 residues. The CDR3 loop reads CASSQDKLAGGWEEQYF. Written as DNA, the CDR3 is TGCGCCAGCAGCCAAGATAAGCTAGCGGGGGGGTGGGAGGAGCAGTACTTC.

The chain links TRBV29-1 to TRBJ1-1; TRBD1 aligns across 8 bases. J lost 5 bases, V lost 3 bases, and 2 bases had no gene match. Looked up from germline, CDR1 is SQVTM and CDR2 is ANQGSEA. CDR3 length: 12 residues. The CDR3 loop is CSVEGQATEAFF. CDR3 DNA sequence: TGCAGCGTTGAGGGACAGGCAACTGAAGCTTTCTTT.

There are a few counts of this clonotype. V gene TRBV19 combines with J gene TRBJ2-2; the D gene is possibly TRBD2 (6 bases). V was shortened by 3 bases and J by 2 bases, with 7 bases between the two germline ends. CDR3 length: 14 amino acids. Germline-derived CDR1 and CDR2 are LNHDA and SQIVND (reference sequence). CDR3 nucleotides: TGTGCCAGTAGTATCACTAGCAACACCGGGGAGCTGTTTTTT. Translated: CASSITSNTGELFF. Combining the CDR3 with reference TRBV19 and TRBJ2-2 gives the whole variable domain DGGITQSPKYLFRKEGQNVTLSCEQNLNHDAMYWYRQDPGQGLRLIYYSQIVNDFQKGDIAEGYSVSREKKESFPLTVTSAQKNPTAFYLCASSITSNTGELFFGEGSRLTVL.

This clonotype appeared a few times. The chain is built from TRBV5-8 and TRBJ2-7; D remains unclear. The CDR3 spans 17 residues. V was shortened by 0 bases and J by 0 bases, with 16 bases between the two germline ends. Per germline, CDR1 SGHTS and CDR2 YDEGEE. CDR3 DNA sequence: TGTGCCAGCAGCTTGGCCGCCGCTGGTCGGATCTCCTACGAGCAGTACTTC. This sequence encodes CASSLAAAGRISYEQYF.

This clonotype was recorded a few times. The J gene is TRBJ1-4, the V gene TRBV21-1; TRBD1 is the table's D call and was not checked against the DNA. TRBV21-1 is termed a pseudogene. CDR3 length: 14 amino acids. As DNA, the CDR3 is TGTGCCAGCACCAAGACAGGGGCCTCTGAAAAACTGTTTTTT. It encodes CASTKTGASEKLFF.

In this sample, this clonotype turned up a few times. This sequence joins TRBV12-3 or TRBV12-4 and TRBJ2-1; D unclear. Trimming shortened V by 5 bases and J by 8 bases, and 10 bases separated the two germline ends. The CDR3 is made up of 12 amino acids. The CDR3 coding sequence is TGTGCCAGCAGTACTGTTAGCTATGAGCAGTTCTTC. It specifies CASSTVSYEQFF.

This clonotype came up many times. The V and J genes are TRBV7-9 and TRBJ2-7; D perhaps matches TRBD1 (5 bases). Germline lookup yields CDR1 SEHNR and CDR2 FQNEAQ (reference sequence). Trimming shortened V by 5 bases and J by 4 bases, and 12 bases separated the two germline ends. The CDR3 is made up of 13 amino acids. The CDR3 DNA reads TGTGCCAGCAGCCCTCCGGACAAGTACGAGCAGTACGTC. Protein sequence: CASSPPDKYEQYV.

This chain connects TRBV27 to TRBJ2-1, with TRBD2 matching 8 bases. CDR1 and CDR2 from the germline V gene are MNHEY and SMNVEV (reference sequence). With V trimmed by 10 bases and J by 4 bases, 21 bases remained unmatched. The CDR3 is 18 amino acids. The CDR3 loop reads CAIRSPGTGGTGYNEQFF. The CDR3 DNA is TGTGCCATCAGATCCCCGGGAACGGGAGGGACGGGGTACAATGAGCAGTTCTTC.

A few counts support this clonotype. The rearrangement joins TRBV29-1 to TRBJ2-7; D is possibly TRBD1 (6 bases). This CDR3 contains 14 residues. The V end was cut by 2 bases, the J end by 0 bases, with 11 bases between. Per germline, CDR1 SQVTM and CDR2 ANQGSEA. The DNA for the CDR3 is TGCAGCGTTGAAACGACAGGAAACTCCTACGAGCAGTACTTC. Its translation is CSVETTGNSYEQYF.

The chain uses TRBV14 and TRBJ2-1; D possibly matches TRBD1 or TRBD2 (5 bases each). The CDR3 loop spans 15 amino acids. Looked up from germline, CDR1 is SGHDN and CDR2 is FVKESK. The germline V and J ends were trimmed by 0 bases and 15 bases, with 21 bases remaining between them. Here the CDR3 reads CASSQETGDPRSAFF. CDR3 in DNA: TGTGCCAGCAGCCAAGAAACTGGGGACCCCCGTTCGGCGTTCTTC.

J is TRBJ1-4 and V is TRBV28; no clear D gene. In germline, CDR1 is MDHEN, CDR2 SYDVKM. Trimming removed 2 bases at V and 15 bases at J, with 13 bases between. This CDR3 comprises 12 residues. The chain's CDR3 is CASSLEGLLLFF. The CDR3 nucleotides are TGTGCCAGCAGTTTAGAGGGCCTTTTGTTGTTTTTT.

This clonotype was detected a few times. J is TRBJ2-2 and V is TRBV29-1, with a possible D match to TRBD1 (5 bases). The V end was cut by 7 bases, the J end by 1 base, with 16 bases between. This CDR3 spans 15 amino acids. Germline values: CDR1 SQVTM, CDR2 ANQGSEA. The CDR3 sequence is CSAVPITGNTGELFF. The CDR3 nucleotides are TGCAGCGCAGTACCTATTACAGGGAACACCGGGGAGCTGTTTTTT.

The chain joins TRBV7-6 to TRBJ2-7; D is ambiguous. From germline, CDR1 is SGHVS and CDR2 FNYEAQ. V lost 1 base and J lost 2, with 12 bases in between. This CDR3 is 15 amino acids long. CDR3 sequence: CASSLGTEVTYEQYF. CDR3 DNA sequence: TGTGCCAGCAGCTTAGGTACGGAAGTAACCTACGAGCAGTACTTC.

This clonotype was counted ten times or more. The J gene is TRBJ2-1, the V gene TRBV12-3 or TRBV12-4; unclear D gene. V shed 5 bases and J shed 6 bases, with 11 bases lying between them. The CDR3 has 13 residues. CDR3 sequence: CASSVSGVNEQFF. The CDR3 region has the DNA TGTGCCAGCAGTGTCTCCGGTGTCAATGAGCAGTTCTTC.

This clonotype was detected many times. V usage is TRBV29-1 and J usage is TRBJ2-1; D ambiguous. CDR1 is SQVTM, CDR2 ANQGSEA, per germline. V was shortened by 3 bases and J by 0 bases, with 12 bases between the two germline ends. The CDR3 loop spans 15 amino acids. CDR3 residues: CSVEPDSSSYNEQFF. The DNA for the CDR3 is TGCAGCGTTGAGCCCGACTCGAGCTCCTACAATGAGCAGTTCTTC.

The gene calls are TRBV14 and TRBJ2-7; possibly TRBD2 for D (6 bases). The CDR3 contains 14 residues. V gave up 1 base and J gave up 6 bases, with 13 bases separating them. CDR1 and CDR2 from the germline V gene are SGHDN and FVKESK. For the CDR3, the DNA is TGTGCCAGCAGCCAAGCCGGGAGCTCGGGCGAGCAGTACTTC. It yields the protein CASSQAGSSGEQYF.

This clonotype was counted only a few times. V and J are TRBV7-3 and TRBJ2-1, with 10 bases that match TRBD2. V dropped 4 bases and J dropped 5; count of bases not matched to a gene: 8. From germline, CDR1 is SGHTA and CDR2 FQGTGA. This CDR3 spans 16 amino acids. The CDR3 spells CASSYDLAGVNNEQFF. CDR3 sequence (DNA): TGTGCCAGCAGCTATGACCTAGCGGGAGTCAACAATGAGCAGTTCTTC.

This clonotype turned up a few times. The J gene is TRBJ2-2, the V gene TRBV10-2, with a weak D call TRBD1 (5 bases). Between the trimmed V and J ends, which lost 4 bases and 0 bases, there was a span of 12 bases. This CDR3 contains 16 residues. Germline CDR1 WSHSY, CDR2 SAAADI. The DNA of the CDR3 is TGCGCCAGCAGTGCAGGGTCGAGGTCGAACACCGGGGAGCTGTTTTTT. Translation gives CASSAGSRSNTGELFF.

This clonotype has just a few counts. The rearrangement uses TRBV4-1 and TRBJ1-1, with D perhaps TRBD1 (6 bases). Deletions cut 1 base from V and 5 bases from J, with 17 bases between. Germline CDR1 is MGHRA and CDR2 is YSYEKL. The CDR3 has 16 amino acids. The CDR3: CASSQAWGGQRTEAFF. The CDR3, as DNA: TGCGCCAGCAGCCAAGCCTGGGGGGGGCAACGGACTGAAGCTTTCTTT.

The V gene is TRBV24-1, the J gene TRBJ2-3; 7 nucleotides line up with TRBD2. Trimming cost V 0 bases and J 2 bases; bases outside gene matches: 4. The germline CDR1 and CDR2 sequences are KGHDR and SFDVKD. There are 16 residues in the CDR3. The CDR3 here is CATSDLTSDPTDTQYF. The CDR3 coding sequence is TGTGCCACCAGTGATTTGACTAGCGACCCCACAGATACGCAGTATTTT.

The chain couples TRBV7-8 to TRBJ2-7; 7 nucleotides align to TRBD1. Trimming removed 5 bases from V and 0 bases from J; junction bases left unmatched: 10. The CDR3 consists of 16 residues. Germline CDR1 SGHVS, CDR2 FQNEAQ. CDR3 residues: CASSLKGQSSSYEQYF. CDR3 in DNA: TGTGCCAGCAGCCTGAAGGGACAGTCGAGCTCCTACGAGCAGTACTTC.

This clonotype was observed many times. The chain is built from TRBV27 and TRBJ1-5; D is perhaps TRBD1 (6 bases). This CDR3 is built from 15 residues. V was pared by 3 bases and J by 1 base, with 10 bases between. Germline assignment: CDR1 MNHEY and CDR2 SMNVEV (reference sequence). CDR3 coding DNA: TGTGCCAGCAGTTTGATAGGGGGGAGCAATCAGCCCCAGCATTTT. Translating it yields CASSLIGGSNQPQHF.